These 13 T cell receptor beta chains originate from one sample sequenced in a study of PD-L1 blockade in urothelial cancer. TCRdb keeps only in-frame clones here, not all; method: immunoSEQ multiplex PCR. The table lists about 87,000 clones, 80% to 90% of them singletons. Documented time point: pretreatment peripheral blood. The starting material was PBMCs, obtained around atezolizumab (anti-PD-L1) treatment. These receptors originate from a woman at least 80 years old with urothelial cancer.

The chain uses TRBV10-1 and TRBJ1-3; D possibly corresponds to TRBD1 (6 bases). Germline V lookup: CDR1 WNHNN, CDR2 SYGVQD (reference sequence). CDR3 size: 13 residues. V lost 8 bases and J 2 bases, leaving 10 bases between the germline ends. CDR3 amino acids: CASGTGTGNTIYF. The CDR3 DNA reads TGCGCCAGCGGAACAGGGACTGGAAACACCATATATTTT.

The chain joins TRBV7-9 to TRBJ2-1, with 11 positions matching TRBD2. The germline gives CDR1 SEHNR, CDR2 FQNEAQ (reference sequence). Unmatched junction bases numbered 9, after V lost 5 bases and J lost 6 bases. The length of the CDR3 is 16 residues. The CDR3 loop reads CASSRTSGLAGNEQFF. CDR3 bases: TGTGCCAGCAGCCGCACCTCTGGACTAGCGGGCAATGAGCAGTTCTTC.

The chain employs TRBV7-8 and TRBJ1-1; D remains unclear. CDR1 is SGHVS, CDR2 FQNEAQ, per germline. Deletions cut 6 bases from V and 0 bases from J, with 14 bases between. The CDR3 runs to 15 residues. The CDR3 reads CASSFREGVNTEAFF. In DNA, the CDR3 is TGTGCCAGCAGTTTTAGAGAGGGAGTGAACACTGAAGCTTTCTTT.

The genes are TRBV7-3 and TRBJ2-1; D unresolved. V was shortened by 1 base and J by 8 bases, with 6 bases between the two germline ends. The germline gives CDR1 SGHTA, CDR2 FQGTGA. The CDR3 is 12 residues long. The CDR3 loop is CASSLNRDEQFF. CDR3 in DNA: TGTGCCAGCAGCTTAAACCGGGATGAGCAGTTCTTC. Full variable domain (outside the CDR3, taken from reference TRBV7-3 and TRBJ2-1): GAGVSQTPSNKVTEKGKYVELRCDPISGHTALYWYRQSLGQGPEFLIYFQGTGAADDSGLPNDRFFAVRPEGSVSTLKIQRTERGDSAVYLCASSLNRDEQFFGPGTRLTVL.

The CDR3 reads CASSETSGSVDTQYF. The CDR3 bases are TGCGCCAGCAGCGAGACTAGCGGGAGTGTAGATACGCAGTATTTT. This sequence joins TRBV5-1 and TRBJ2-3; the match to TRBD2 covers 12 bases. The V gene end was trimmed by 4 bases and the J gene end by 5 bases; junction bases not matched to a gene: 5. Germline V CDR1 and CDR2: SGHRS, YFSETQ. The CDR3 has 15 amino acids.

The chain has TRBV7-2 and TRBJ2-7, with TRBD2 as a possible D gene (6 bases). Germline V gene lookup returns CDR1 SGHTA and CDR2 FQGNSA. The CDR3 covers 14 residues. V lost 4 bases to trimming and J lost 3 bases, with 13 bases between them. The CDR3 reads CASSYRSGDYEQYF. CDR3 DNA: TGTGCCAGCAGCTACCGTAGCGGAGACTACGAGCAGTACTTC.

The chain combines TRBV15 with TRBJ2-6, with D maybe TRBD2 (5 bases). The germline V and J ends were trimmed by 5 bases and 1 base, with 9 bases remaining between them. Germline CDR1 and CDR2: LNHNV and YYDKDF (reference sequence). The CDR3 is 15 residues long. The CDR3 loop reads CATSPGGSGANVLTF. The CDR3 nucleotides read TGTGCCACCAGCCCCGGAGGTTCTGGGGCCAACGTCCTGACTTTC.

The chain links TRBV11-3 to TRBJ2-1; the D gene is possibly TRBD1 (6 bases). Trimming left V 4 bases short and J 5 bases short, with 9 bases between. The germline CDR1 and CDR2 sequences are SGHNT and YENEEA. CDR3 length: 13 amino acids. CDR3 bases: TGTGCCAGCAGCTCCACAGGGAACAATGAGCAGTTCTTC. The encoded protein is CASSSTGNNEQFF.

The chain has TRBV7-8 and TRBJ2-1, with a tentative D call TRBD1 (6 bases). The V gene's germline CDR1 is SGHVS and CDR2 FQNEAQ. V was clipped by 6 bases and J by 3 bases, with 18 bases between them. The CDR3 has 16 residues. CDR3 sequence (DNA): TGTGCCAGCAGGCCCCCCCAGGGGACCCACTACAATGAGCAGTTCTTC. It codes for CASRPPQGTHYNEQFF.

The chain carries TRBV5-4 and TRBJ2-6, with a weak D call TRBD1 (6 bases). CDR3 length equals 16 residues. V shed 4 bases and J shed 0 bases, with 11 bases lying between them. Looked up from germline, CDR1 is SGHNT and CDR2 is YYREEE (reference sequence). CDR3 region: CASSKTGASGANVLTF. As DNA, the CDR3 is TGTGCCAGCAGCAAGACAGGAGCCTCTGGGGCCAACGTCCTGACTTTC.

The CDR3 is CASSLTRSPGPNQPQHF. The CDR3 DNA is TGTGCCAGCAGCCTTACAAGATCACCGGGTCCTAATCAGCCCCAGCATTTT. The chain uses TRBV5-5 and TRBJ1-5; D not resolved. The length of the CDR3 is 17 residues. Germline CDR1 SGHKS, CDR2 YYEKEE (reference sequence). V was shortened by 4 bases and J by 4 bases, with 21 bases between the two germline ends.

The rearrangement links TRBV5-4 to TRBJ2-3; tentatively, D is TRBD1 (6 bases). Germline values: CDR1 SGHNT, CDR2 YYREEE (reference sequence). The CDR3 totals 16 residues. Trimming removed 4 bases at V and 8 bases at J, with 23 bases between. The CDR3 here is CASSQVTGGGVGTQYF. CDR3 coding DNA: TGTGCCAGCAGCCAGGTCACTGGTGGGGGCGTCGGTACGCAGTATTTT.

V gene TRBV4-1 combines with J gene TRBJ2-3, with TRBD2 as a possible D gene (6 bases). Trimming shortened V by 4 bases and J by 0 bases, and 14 bases separated the two germline ends. In germline, CDR1 is MGHRA, CDR2 YSYEKL. CDR3 length: 16 amino acids. This CDR3 is CASSRGWSGSTDTQYF. DNA of the CDR3: TGCGCCAGCAGCCGAGGATGGAGCGGGAGCACAGATACGCAGTATTTT.